The 20 T cell receptor beta chains given below trace back to one sample, sequenced in a study of early T cells in non-severe SARS-CoV-2 infection. MiXCR, run by TCRdb on the 5' RACE reads, gives a single entry per CDR3 protein. This sample has 60,000 to 65,000 distinct CDR3 sequences, with roughly a tenth found just once. The sequenced material came from whole blood. The origin of the receptors is an adult who was a healthcare worker with PCR-confirmed SARS-CoV-2 infection or an uninfected control (not recorded which).

This clonotype was seen just once. At one boundary the junction diverges from the germline segment, which might be a read error. The rearrangement joins TRBV2 to TRBJ1-1, with 9 bases matching TRBD1. Germline V CDR1 and CDR2: SNHLY, FYNNEI. The CDR3 length is 14 residues. CDR3: CASSYDRGNTGAFF. The CDR3 region has the DNA TGTGCCAGCAGTTACGACAGGGGGAACACTGGAGCTTTCTTT. Full variable domain (rest looked up from reference TRBV2 and TRBJ1-1): EPEVTQTPSHQVTQMGQEVILRCVPISNHLYFYWYRQILGQKVEFLVSFYNNEISEKSEIFDDQFSVERPDGSNFTLKIRSTKLEDSAMYFCASSYDRGNTGAFFGQGTRLTVV.

This clonotype was detected many times. The V gene is TRBV18, the J gene TRBJ1-1, with D perhaps TRBD1 (5 bases). V was shortened by 0 bases and J by 1 base, with 9 bases between the two germline ends. The CDR3 is 15 residues long. Germline lookup yields CDR1 KGHSH and CDR2 LQKENI. CDR3 residues: CASSPPGRANTEAFF. The DNA of the CDR3 is TGTGCCAGCTCACCACCGGGCAGGGCGAACACTGAAGCTTTCTTT. Complete variable domain (other parts from reference TRBV18 and TRBJ1-1): NAGVMQNPRHLVRRRGQEARLRCSPMKGHSHVYWYRQLPEEGLKFMVYLQKENIIDESGMPKERFSAEFPKEGPSILRIQQVVRGDSAAYFCASSPPGRANTEAFFGQGTRLTVV.

This clonotype was seen a handful of times. J is TRBJ2-7 and V is TRBV2; 8 positions agree with TRBD2. The V segment lost 2 bases and the J segment 6 bases; nucleotides outside the gene matches: 18. This CDR3 comprises 18 residues. The germline V gene encodes CDR1 SNHLY and CDR2 FYNNEI. The CDR3 loop is CASSERRGGGTVRGEQYV. For the CDR3, the DNA is TGTGCCAGCAGTGAACGGCGAGGCGGGGGGACCGTTAGGGGCGAGCAGTACGTC.

At least ten counts were recorded for this clonotype. The chain recombines TRBV7-9 with TRBJ2-3; the D gene is possibly TRBD2 (5 bases). There are 13 residues in the CDR3. Germline lookup yields CDR1 SEHNR and CDR2 FQNEAQ (reference sequence). Between the trimmed V and J ends, which lost 7 bases and 3 bases, there was a span of 11 bases. The CDR3 region is CASKYSGTDTQYF. CDR3 nucleotides: TGTGCCAGCAAGTATTCGGGGACAGATACGCAGTATTTT.

The chain is built from TRBV30 and TRBJ1-2, with TRBD1 matching over 9 bases. Trimming removed 3 bases from V and 7 bases from J; junction bases left unmatched: 9. Germline V gene sequence: CDR1 GTSNPN, CDR2 SVGIG (reference sequence). The CDR3 consists of 14 residues. CDR3 region: CAWREQGASSGYTF. DNA for the CDR3: TGTGCCTGGAGGGAACAGGGGGCTAGTAGTGGCTACACCTTC.

V is TRBV6-5 and J is TRBJ1-2; D is possibly TRBD1 (6 bases). The ends were cut back, 5 bases at V and 2 bases at J, with 18 bases in the middle. The CDR3 runs 16 residues. The germline V gene has CDR1 MNHEY and CDR2 SVGAGI. CDR3 DNA: TGTGCCAGCAGTGAACACCGGGGGGCGCGGAACTATGGCTACACCTTC. It translates to CASSEHRGARNYGYTF.

This clonotype was detected a few times. The chain has TRBV27 and TRBJ2-1; the D gene is possibly TRBD2 (6 bases). In germline, CDR1 is MNHEY, CDR2 SMNVEV (reference sequence). V shed 5 bases and J shed 1 base, with 9 bases lying between them. CDR3 length equals 14 residues. In nucleotides, the CDR3 is TGTGCCAGCAGTCCGGGGGAGTCCTACAATGAGCAGTTCTTC. Translating it yields CASSPGESYNEQFF.

The table lists this clonotype with a few counts. The chain carries TRBV27 and TRBJ1-2; 7 nucleotides match TRBD1. V was clipped by 6 bases and J by 8 bases; unmatched bases: 6. Germline-derived CDR1 and CDR2 are MNHEY and SMNVEV (reference sequence). The CDR3 runs 12 residues. CDR3 loop: CASSRTGVGYTF. CDR3 nucleotide sequence: TGTGCCAGCAGCAGAACAGGGGTCGGCTACACCTTC.

This clonotype was counted at least ten times. The CDR3 DNA reads as TGTGCCAGCAGCCCTCGGACGGGACAGGCCCATGAGCACTATGGCTACACCTTC. This translates into CASSPRTGQAHEHYGYTF. V and J are TRBV14 and TRBJ1-2, with TRBD1 matching 8 bases. Germline V gives CDR1 SGHDN, CDR2 FVKESK. V lost 4 bases to trimming and J lost 3 bases; unmatched junction nucleotides: 16. The CDR3 is 18 residues long.

This clonotype was counted many times. The J gene is TRBJ2-2, the V gene TRBV5-1; D possibly corresponds to TRBD1 (5 bases). V was pared by 0 bases and J by 3 bases, with 12 bases between. CDR3 size: 16 residues. CDR1 is SGHRS, CDR2 YFSETQ, per germline. The CDR3 protein is CASSLVKGADTGELFF. In DNA form, the CDR3 reads TGCGCCAGCAGCTTGGTTAAAGGGGCGGACACCGGGGAGCTGTTTTTT.

The V gene is TRBV10-2, the J gene TRBJ2-6; the D gene is possibly TRBD1 (5 bases). The length of the CDR3 is 15 residues. With 2 bases removed from V and 0 bases from J, the gap between germline ends came to 5 bases. Germline CDR1 is WSHSY and CDR2 is SAAADI. CDR3 DNA: TGCGCCAGCAGTGAGCAGGGCTCTGGGGCCAACGTCCTGACTTTC. Its translation: CASSEQGSGANVLTF.

J is TRBJ2-3 and V is TRBV12-3 or TRBV12-4; 12 bases map to TRBD2. The CDR3 runs to 15 residues. The J segment lost 3 bases and the V segment lost 5 bases, leaving 3 bases of the junction unmatched. CDR3 sequence reads: CASSTSGGPTDTQYF. CDR3 nucleotide sequence: TGTGCCAGCAGTACTAGCGGGGGGCCGACAGATACGCAGTATTTT.

This clonotype was recorded a few times. The rearrangement uses TRBV18 and TRBJ1-6; 9 nucleotides line up with TRBD1. CDR3 length: 14 residues. Germline V CDR1 and CDR2: KGHSH, LQKENI. V shed 6 bases and J 9 bases; nucleotides not matched to a gene: 6. The CDR3 bases are TGTGCCAGCTCGCGGGACAGGGAGACTTCACCCCTCCACTTT. It codes for CASSRDRETSPLHF.

This clonotype was recorded at least ten times. This chain joins TRBV7-9 and TRBJ1-1; D is ambiguous. From germline, CDR1 is SEHNR and CDR2 FQNEAQ (reference sequence). Between the trimmed V and J ends, which lost 1 base and 1 base, there was a span of 10 bases. The length of the CDR3 is 15 residues. As DNA, the CDR3 is TGTGCCAGCAGCTTAGTAATGTCCTCGAACACTGAAGCTTTCTTT. It specifies CASSLVMSSNTEAFF.

This clonotype was picked up many times. This chain links TRBV9 with TRBJ2-3; TRBD2 matches 7 bases. Germline V gives CDR1 SGDLS, CDR2 YYNGEE. The CDR3 loop spans 15 amino acids. With V trimmed by 0 bases and J by 5 bases, 6 bases remained unmatched. CDR3 bases: TGTGCCAGCAGCGTAGACGGGGGGAGGATAGATACGCAGTATTTT. The encoded protein is CASSVDGGRIDTQYF.

This rearrangement joins TRBV20-1 to TRBJ2-3; D unclear. This CDR3 contains 12 residues. The germline V and J ends were trimmed by 3 bases and 4 bases, with 8 bases remaining between them. Germline CDR1 DFQATT, CDR2 SNEGSKA (reference sequence). CDR3 in amino acids: CSARPGSDTQYF. The CDR3 nucleotides read TGCAGTGCTAGGCCCGGATCAGATACGCAGTATTTT.

This clonotype has only a few counts. This chain connects TRBV20-1 to TRBJ2-1; 9 bases map to TRBD1. V trimming: 3 bases; J trimming: 5 bases; junction bases outside the gene matches: 2. The germline CDR1 and CDR2 sequences are DFQATT and SNEGSKA (reference sequence). The CDR3 extends over 13 amino acids. The CDR3 DNA sequence: TGCAGTGCTAGGGACAGGGGTGACAATGAGCAGTTCTTC. Translated: CSARDRGDNEQFF.

This clonotype appeared a few times. The chain combines TRBV2 with TRBJ2-2; D gene unclear. Germline values: CDR1 SNHLY, CDR2 FYNNEI. V shed 0 bases and J shed 1 base, with 9 bases lying between them. This CDR3 has 16 residues. The CDR3 sequence is CASSEAQAVNTGELFF. CDR3 bases: TGTGCCAGCAGTGAAGCGCAGGCAGTGAACACCGGGGAGCTGTTTTTT. The variable domain in full, completed from reference TRBV2 and TRBJ2-2, reads EPEVTQTPSHQVTQMGQEVILRCVPISNHLYFYWYRQILGQKVEFLVSFYNNEISEKSEIFDDQFSVERPDGSNFTLKIRSTKLEDSAMYFCASSEAQAVNTGELFFGEGSRLTVL.

This clonotype was seen at least ten times. The chain uses TRBV12-3 or TRBV12-4 and TRBJ2-2; tentatively, D is TRBD2 (6 bases). Trimming took off 6 bases at V and 2 bases at J, with 13 bases between the two ends. The CDR3 covers 15 residues. The DNA for the CDR3 is TGTGCCAGCAGGACCCGGGACTCTAACACCGGGGAGCTGTTTTTT. It translates to CASRTRDSNTGELFF.

The table lists this clonotype with a few counts. The rearrangement joins TRBV10-3 to TRBJ2-7; 9 nucleotides align to TRBD1. V trimming: 2 bases; J trimming: 3 bases; junction bases outside the gene matches: 5. Germline loops: CDR1 ENHRY, CDR2 SYGVKD. The CDR3 length is 15 residues. CDR3: CAISEDRGMNYEQYV. Here the CDR3 DNA reads TGTGCCATCAGTGAGGACAGGGGGATGAACTACGAGCAGTACGTC.